These 13 T cell receptor beta chains were all obtained from the same sample, sequenced in a study of shared clonotypes between healthy human individuals. The repertoire was sequenced with immunoSEQ multiplex PCR; TCRdb's copy has only in-frame clones and lacks some. This table has around 2,000,000 clones, roughly 94% appearing once. The sample comprised naive CD4+ T cells sorted from blood. Subset here: CD45RA+ positively selected. Receptor source: a man between 18 and 35 years old in good health.

CDR3 amino acids: CASSYSGGTLPTEAFF. The DNA of the CDR3 is TGTGCCAGCAGTTACTCGGGTGGGACACTTCCCACTGAAGCTTTCTTT. The chain has TRBV6-5 and TRBJ1-1; D is possibly TRBD1 (6 bases). Looked up from germline, CDR1 is MNHEY and CDR2 is SVGAGI. The length of the CDR3 is 16 residues. Between the trimmed V and J ends, which lost 0 bases and 4 bases, there was a span of 15 bases.

The rearrangement joins TRBV30 to TRBJ2-7; D is undetermined. This CDR3 region has 12 residues. V dropped 1 base and J dropped 3 bases, with 7 bases sitting between them. Germline CDR1 GTSNPN, CDR2 SVGIG (reference sequence). CDR3 region: CAWSGFGYEQYF. CDR3 in DNA: TGTGCCTGGAGTGGCTTCGGCTACGAGCAGTACTTC.

The chain couples TRBV27 to TRBJ2-5, with TRBD1 matching over 12 bases. The trim removed 6 bases at V and 6 bases at J, leaving 8 bases unmatched. This CDR3 is built from 15 residues. Per the germline V gene, CDR1 is MNHEY and CDR2 is SMNVEV (reference sequence). The CDR3 region has the DNA TGTGCCAGCAGGCCCGGGACAGGGGGCAGTCAGACCCAGTACTTC. This gives the protein CASRPGTGGSQTQYF.

This chain connects TRBV13 to TRBJ1-3, with D perhaps matching TRBD1 (5 bases). Germline V gives CDR1 PRHDT, CDR2 FYEKMQ (reference sequence). The CDR3 is 14 amino acids. Trimming left V 6 bases short and J 1 base short, with 10 bases between. The CDR3: CASRLRGSGNTIYF. Here the CDR3 DNA reads TGTGCCAGCAGACTTAGGGGTTCTGGAAACACCATATATTTT.

The V and J genes are TRBV5-4 and TRBJ2-1; a weak D match, TRBD2 (5 bases). The CDR3 is made up of 15 amino acids. Trimming removed 1 base at V and 3 bases at J, with 11 bases between. The germline gives CDR1 SGHNT, CDR2 YYREEE (reference sequence). The CDR3 DNA reads as TGTGCCAGCAGCTTGCCCGGGAACATCTACAATGAGCAGTTCTTC. Amino acid sequence: CASSLPGNIYNEQFF.

Concerning this clone: This same CDR3 is encoded by further DNA sequences in the sample. The chain uses TRBV6-5 and TRBJ2-7, with a possible D match to TRBD1 (6 bases). The CDR3 sequence is 13 residues long. Germline loops: CDR1 MNHEY, CDR2 SVGAGI. V gave up 6 bases and J gave up 2 bases, with 11 bases separating them. The DNA for the CDR3 is TGTGCCAGCAGCAGGGGAACCCCCTACGAGCAGTACTTC. It translates to CASSRGTPYEQYF.

The rearrangement links TRBV19 to TRBJ2-7, with 11 bases aligning to TRBD2. This CDR3 region has 17 residues. The V gene end was trimmed by 5 bases and the J gene end by 4 bases; junction bases not matched to a gene: 13. The germline V gene has CDR1 LNHDA and CDR2 SQIVND (reference sequence). CDR3 bases: TGTGCCAGTAGTGCCTCGGGACTAGCGGAGGGAGGGTACGAGCAGTACTTC. This encodes CASSASGLAEGGYEQYF.

The gene calls are TRBV30 and TRBJ1-5, with D perhaps matching TRBD1 (5 bases). From germline, CDR1 is GTSNPN and CDR2 SVGIG (reference sequence). Trimming left V 1 base short and J 0 bases short, with 10 bases between. The CDR3 consists of 15 residues. The chain's CDR3 is CAWSAGGVSNQPQHF. In nucleotides, the CDR3 is TGTGCCTGGAGTGCTGGGGGAGTTAGCAATCAGCCCCAGCATTTT.

The chain recombines TRBV5-6 with TRBJ2-3; tentatively, D is TRBD1 (6 bases). The CDR3 runs 14 residues. Germline assignment: CDR1 SGHDT and CDR2 YYEEEE. DNA for the CDR3: TGTGCTACCTCCGCCGCAGGGGGCACAGATACGCAGTATTTT. Protein product: CATSAAGGTDTQYF.

The rearrangement joins TRBV30 to TRBJ2-3; 12 positions match TRBD2. CDR1 and CDR2 from the germline V gene are GTSNPN and SVGIG (reference sequence). CDR3 length equals 15 residues. Losses at the gene ends were 5 bases for V and 0 bases for J; bases not matched to a gene: 3. The CDR3 sequence is CAWLGTSGSTDTQYF. The CDR3 DNA is TGTGCCTGGCTCGGGACTAGCGGGAGCACAGATACGCAGTATTTT.

CDR3 sequence reads: CASSLYGQGSSGANVLTF. The CDR3 nucleotides are TGCGCCAGCAGCTTGTATGGACAGGGGTCCTCTGGGGCCAACGTCCTGACTTTC. The V gene is TRBV5-1, the J gene TRBJ2-6; 9 nucleotides line up with TRBD1. Trimming removed 1 base from V and 0 bases from J; junction bases left unmatched: 5. CDR1 is SGHRS and CDR2 is YFSETQ in the germline V gene. The CDR3 has 18 amino acids.

V usage is TRBV7-9 and J usage is TRBJ1-2; possible D gene TRBD1, 5 bases. V lost 1 base to trimming and J lost 8 bases, with 14 bases between them. Looked up from germline, CDR1 is SEHNR and CDR2 is FQNEAQ (reference sequence). The CDR3 sequence is 14 residues long. CDR3 coding DNA: TGTGCCAGCAGCTTAGAAATGGAGGGGCACGGCTACACCTTC. Protein product: CASSLEMEGHGYTF.

The chain links TRBV7-2 to TRBJ1-2; a possible D gene is TRBD1 (5 bases). V dropped 5 bases and J dropped 4 bases, with 14 bases sitting between them. The CDR3 has 14 amino acids. CDR1 is SGHTA and CDR2 is FQGNSA in the germline V gene. CDR3 DNA sequence: TGTGCCAGCAGCGCTCGCCAGGGAACCTATGGCTACACCTTC. The encoded protein is CASSARQGTYGYTF.